The clone carrying this T cell receptor beta chain was seen more than once but under ten times. The antigen is not known. The junction does not match germline at one end; this may be a read error. The sample belongs to a study of CD8+CD57+ T cells in acquired aplastic anemia. Germline-derived CDR1 and CDR2 are LNHDA and SQIVND (reference sequence). The CDR3 totals 13 residues. Genomic DNA constituted the template upon which TCR beta VDJ and CDR3 profiling was performed. TCRdb used MiXCR to reprocess the reads, holding one entry per CDR3 protein. The sample records under 200,000 distinct CDR3 sequences, over 60% being singletons. The study, taken as a whole, reports: Patients and controls were found to share more than 25 CD8+ CDR3 sequences. With respect to CD8+ Simpson's diversity, patients and controls did not differ significantly.

V is TRBV19 and J is TRBJ1-3; D is perhaps TRBD1 (5 bases). The TCR originated in a human donor with severe aplastic anemia or a healthy control (not recorded which). The sequenced material came from sorted CD4+, CD8+, or CD8+CD57+ T cells (not recorded which) from PBMCs. The CDR3 loop reads CASSRGPGNTTYF. The DNA of the CDR3 is TGTGCCAGTAGTAGGGGACCTGGAAACACCACATATTTT. Variable domain in full (rest from reference TRBV19 and TRBJ1-3): DGGITQSPKYLFRKEGQNVTLSCEQNLNHDAMYWYRQDPGQGLRLIYYSQIVNDFQKGDIAEGYSVSREKKESFPLTVTSAQKNPTAFYLCASSRGPGNTTYFGEGSWLTVV.